The 2 T cell receptor beta chains given below trace back to one sample, sequenced in a study of blood T cell repertoires in COVID-19. The repertoire was sequenced with immunoSEQ multiplex PCR; TCRdb's copy has only in-frame clones and lacks some. This sample has more than 50,000 clones, with more than 90% found just once. Sequencing used peripheral blood. These TCRs come from a human donor in a cohort sampled during active COVID-19.

V and J are TRBV5-6 and TRBJ1-1; D unclear. Germline CDR1 and CDR2: SGHDT and YYEEEE. V lost 0 bases and J 11 bases, leaving 14 bases between the germline ends. This CDR3 is 13 amino acids long. CDR3 in DNA: TGTGCCAGCAGCTTGGCCGCGGCCCGAAGTGCTTTCTTT. It yields the protein CASSLAAARSAFF.

This clone was observed once. The chain uses TRBV9 and TRBJ2-2; a possible D gene is TRBD1 (5 bases). CDR1 SGDLS and CDR2 YYNGEE come from the germline V gene. V gave up 2 bases and J gave up 3 bases, with 17 bases separating them. The CDR3 is made up of 17 amino acids. The CDR3 spells CASSVPKGPEYTGELFF. CDR3 DNA sequence: TGTGCCAGCAGCGTTCCCAAGGGGCCGGAGTACACCGGGGAGCTGTTTTTT.